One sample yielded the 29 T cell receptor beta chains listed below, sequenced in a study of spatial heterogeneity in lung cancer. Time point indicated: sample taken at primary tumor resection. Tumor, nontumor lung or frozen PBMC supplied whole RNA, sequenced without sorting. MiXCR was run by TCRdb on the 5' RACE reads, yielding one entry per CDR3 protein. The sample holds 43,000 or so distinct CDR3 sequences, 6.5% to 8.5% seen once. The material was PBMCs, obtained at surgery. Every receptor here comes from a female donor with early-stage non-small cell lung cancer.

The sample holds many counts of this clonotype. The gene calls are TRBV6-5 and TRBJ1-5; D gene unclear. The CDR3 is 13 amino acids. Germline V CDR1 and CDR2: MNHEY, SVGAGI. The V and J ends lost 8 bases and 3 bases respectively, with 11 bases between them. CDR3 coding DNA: TGTGCCAGCTCCCCCCGGGTCAATCAGCCCCAGCATTTT. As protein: CASSPRVNQPQHF.

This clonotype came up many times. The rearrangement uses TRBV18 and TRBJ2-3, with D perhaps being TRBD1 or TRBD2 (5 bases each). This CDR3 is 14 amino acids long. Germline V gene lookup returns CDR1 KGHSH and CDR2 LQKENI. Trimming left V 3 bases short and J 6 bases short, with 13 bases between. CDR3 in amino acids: CASSPWDPPDTQYF. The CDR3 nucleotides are TGTGCCAGCTCACCTTGGGACCCTCCGGATACGCAGTATTTT.

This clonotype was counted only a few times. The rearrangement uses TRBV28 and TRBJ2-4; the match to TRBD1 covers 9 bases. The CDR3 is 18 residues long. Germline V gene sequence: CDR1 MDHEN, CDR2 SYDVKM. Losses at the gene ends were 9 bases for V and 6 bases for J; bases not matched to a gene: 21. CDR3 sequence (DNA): TGTGCCAGTACCCCGGCTGGGTCCGGGACAGGGACTCGAAACATTCAGTACTTC. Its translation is CASTPAGSGTGTRNIQYF.

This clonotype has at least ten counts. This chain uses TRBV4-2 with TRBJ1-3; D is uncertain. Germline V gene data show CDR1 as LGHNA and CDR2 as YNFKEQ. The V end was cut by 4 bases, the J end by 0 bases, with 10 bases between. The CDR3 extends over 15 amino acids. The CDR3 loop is CASSLSTRSGNTIYF. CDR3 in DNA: TGTGCCAGCAGCCTCTCCACGCGCTCTGGAAACACCATATATTTT.

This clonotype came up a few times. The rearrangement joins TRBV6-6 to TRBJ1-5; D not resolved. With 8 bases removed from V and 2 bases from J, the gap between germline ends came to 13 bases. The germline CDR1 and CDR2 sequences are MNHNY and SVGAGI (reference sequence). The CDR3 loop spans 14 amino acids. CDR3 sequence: CASAGIIGNQPQHF. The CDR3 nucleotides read TGTGCCAGCGCGGGGATTATAGGCAATCAGCCCCAGCATTTT.

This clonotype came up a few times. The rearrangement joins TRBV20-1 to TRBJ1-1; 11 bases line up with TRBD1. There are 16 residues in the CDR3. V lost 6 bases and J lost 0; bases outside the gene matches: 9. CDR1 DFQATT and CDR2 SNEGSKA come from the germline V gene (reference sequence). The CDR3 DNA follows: TGCAGTGCGGAGGACAGGGGGCTCCCTTTGAACACTGAAGCTTTCTTT. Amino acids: CSAEDRGLPLNTEAFF.

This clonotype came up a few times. The CDR3 DNA reads as TGTGCCAGCAGTGACCAGGGGGGGCCCTACGAGCAGTACTTC. Amino acids: CASSDQGGPYEQYF. The chain recombines TRBV6-1 with TRBJ2-7; D possibly uses TRBD1 or TRBD2 (7 bases each). The germline V gene encodes CDR1 MNHNS and CDR2 SASEGT. The V end lost 3 bases, the J end lost 2 bases, and 11 bases lay between the germline ends. The CDR3 consists of 14 residues.

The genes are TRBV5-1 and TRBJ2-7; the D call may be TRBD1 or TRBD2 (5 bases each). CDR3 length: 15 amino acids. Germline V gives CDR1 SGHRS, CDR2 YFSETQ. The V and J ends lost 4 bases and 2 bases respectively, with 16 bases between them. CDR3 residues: CASSPGTAETYEQYF. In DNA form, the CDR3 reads TGCGCCAGCAGCCCGGGGACGGCTGAAACCTACGAGCAGTACTTC.

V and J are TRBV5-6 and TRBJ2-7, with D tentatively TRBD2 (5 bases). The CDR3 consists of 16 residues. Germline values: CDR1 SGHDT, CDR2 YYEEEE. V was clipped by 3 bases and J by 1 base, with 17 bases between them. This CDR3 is CASSSLDLRKSYEQYF. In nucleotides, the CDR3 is TGTGCCAGCAGCTCGCTGGACTTGAGAAAATCCTACGAGCAGTACTTC.

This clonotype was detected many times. The chain's CDR3 is CASTLGSGRTDTQYF. The CDR3 DNA is TGTGCCAGCACCCTGGGTAGCGGACGCACAGATACGCAGTATTTT. The V and J genes are TRBV7-9 and TRBJ2-3; TRBD2 might be the D (6 bases). The CDR3 length is 15 residues. Germline lookup yields CDR1 SEHNR and CDR2 FQNEAQ (reference sequence). V gave up 7 bases and J gave up 1 base, with 15 bases separating them.

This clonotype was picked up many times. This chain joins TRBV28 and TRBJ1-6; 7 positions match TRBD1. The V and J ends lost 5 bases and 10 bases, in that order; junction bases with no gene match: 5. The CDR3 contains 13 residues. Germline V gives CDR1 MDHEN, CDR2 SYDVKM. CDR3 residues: CASSPQGESPLHF. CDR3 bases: TGTGCCAGCAGTCCTCAGGGGGAATCACCCCTCCACTTT.

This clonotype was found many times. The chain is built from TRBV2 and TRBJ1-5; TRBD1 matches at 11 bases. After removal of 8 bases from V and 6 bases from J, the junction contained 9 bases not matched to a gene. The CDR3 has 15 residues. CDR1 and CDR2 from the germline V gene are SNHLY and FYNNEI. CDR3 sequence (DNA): TGTGCCAGCTATCCCCGGACAGGGGGCGTTCAGCCCCAGCATTTT. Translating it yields CASYPRTGGVQPQHF. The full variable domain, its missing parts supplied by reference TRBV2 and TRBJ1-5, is EPEVTQTPSHQVTQMGQEVILRCVPISNHLYFYWYRQILGQKVEFLVSFYNNEISEKSEIFDDQFSVERPDGSNFTLKIRSTKLEDSAMYFCASYPRTGGVQPQHFGDGTRLSIL.

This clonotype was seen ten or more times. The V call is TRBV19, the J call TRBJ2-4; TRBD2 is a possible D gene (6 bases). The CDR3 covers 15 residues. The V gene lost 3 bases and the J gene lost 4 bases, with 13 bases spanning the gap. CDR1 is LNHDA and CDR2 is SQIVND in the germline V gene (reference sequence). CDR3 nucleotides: TGTGCCAGTAGTATGTCGCGGGGCGGTAAAAACATTCAGTACTTC. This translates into CASSMSRGGKNIQYF.

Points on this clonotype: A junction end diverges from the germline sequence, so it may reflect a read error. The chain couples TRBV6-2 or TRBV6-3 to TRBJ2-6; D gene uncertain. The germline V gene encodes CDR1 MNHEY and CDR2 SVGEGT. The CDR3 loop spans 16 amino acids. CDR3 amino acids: CPSSYFTISGANVLTF. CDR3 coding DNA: TGTCCCAGCAGTTACTTCACCATCTCTGGGGCCAACGTCCTGACTTTC.

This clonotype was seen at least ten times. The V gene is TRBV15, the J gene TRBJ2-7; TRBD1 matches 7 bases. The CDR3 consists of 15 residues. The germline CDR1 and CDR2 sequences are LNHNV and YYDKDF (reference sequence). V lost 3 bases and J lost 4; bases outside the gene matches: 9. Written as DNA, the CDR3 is TGTGCCACCAGCAGCCTCCGGGACAGAGATTACGAGCAGTACTTC. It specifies CATSSLRDRDYEQYF.

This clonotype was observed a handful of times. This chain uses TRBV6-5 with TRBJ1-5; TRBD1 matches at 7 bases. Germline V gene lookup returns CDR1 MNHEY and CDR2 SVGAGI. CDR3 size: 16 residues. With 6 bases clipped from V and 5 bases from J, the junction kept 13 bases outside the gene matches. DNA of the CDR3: TGTGCCAGCAGACCGATAGGACAGGCGGGATATCAGCCCCAGCATTTT. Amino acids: CASRPIGQAGYQPQHF.

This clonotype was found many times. The CDR3 sequence: CASSFHAGGTYSYNEQFF. The CDR3 nucleotides are TGTGCCAGCAGTTTTCATGCCGGCGGGACATACTCCTACAATGAGCAGTTCTTC. The chain combines TRBV28 with TRBJ2-1; either TRBD1 or TRBD2 may fit D (6 bases each). This CDR3 has 18 amino acids. Deletions cut 3 bases from V and 0 bases from J, with 18 bases between. Germline CDR1 MDHEN, CDR2 SYDVKM.

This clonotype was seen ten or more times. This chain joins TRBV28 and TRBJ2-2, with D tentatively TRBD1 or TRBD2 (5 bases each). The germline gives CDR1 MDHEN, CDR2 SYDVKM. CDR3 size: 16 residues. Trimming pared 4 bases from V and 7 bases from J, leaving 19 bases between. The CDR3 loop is CASSSYGKQVVGELFF. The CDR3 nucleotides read TGTGCCAGCAGTTCCTACGGGAAACAGGTGGTCGGGGAGCTGTTTTTT.

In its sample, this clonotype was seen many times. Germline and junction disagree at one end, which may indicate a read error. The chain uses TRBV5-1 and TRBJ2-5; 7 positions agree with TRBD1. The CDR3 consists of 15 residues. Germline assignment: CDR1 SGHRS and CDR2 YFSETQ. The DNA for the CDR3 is TGCGCCAGCACCTTGACAGGGCCCTACCAAGAGACCCAGTACTTC. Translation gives CASTLTGPYQETQYF.

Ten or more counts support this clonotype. The CDR3 protein is CASSLAPTAVGETQYF. Written as DNA, the CDR3 is TGTGCCAGCAGCTTAGCCCCCACAGCGGTAGGAGAGACCCAGTACTTC. This chain joins TRBV7-3 and TRBJ2-5; weak D call: TRBD2 (5 bases). The CDR3 sequence is 16 residues long. CDR1 SGHTA and CDR2 FQGTGA come from the germline V gene. Trimming shortened V by 2 bases and J by 4 bases, and 17 bases separated the two germline ends.

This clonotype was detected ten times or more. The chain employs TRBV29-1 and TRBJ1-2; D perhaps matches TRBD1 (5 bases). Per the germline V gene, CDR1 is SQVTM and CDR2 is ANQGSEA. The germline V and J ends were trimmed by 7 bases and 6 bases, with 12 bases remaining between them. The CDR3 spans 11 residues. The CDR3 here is CSAPRGDGYTF. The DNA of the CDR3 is TGCAGCGCCCCACGGGGGGATGGCTACACCTTC.

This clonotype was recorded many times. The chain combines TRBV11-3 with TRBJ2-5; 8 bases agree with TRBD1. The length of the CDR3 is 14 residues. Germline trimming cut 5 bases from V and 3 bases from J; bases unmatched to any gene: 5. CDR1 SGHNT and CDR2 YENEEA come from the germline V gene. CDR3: CASSQGQVEETQYF. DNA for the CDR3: TGTGCCAGCAGCCAGGGACAGGTCGAAGAGACCCAGTACTTC.

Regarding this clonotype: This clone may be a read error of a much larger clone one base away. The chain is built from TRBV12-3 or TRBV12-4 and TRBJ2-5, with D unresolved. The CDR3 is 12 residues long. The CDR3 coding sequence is TGTGCCAGCAGTTTCCGGGTGGAGACCCAGAACTTC. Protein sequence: CASSFRVETQNF.

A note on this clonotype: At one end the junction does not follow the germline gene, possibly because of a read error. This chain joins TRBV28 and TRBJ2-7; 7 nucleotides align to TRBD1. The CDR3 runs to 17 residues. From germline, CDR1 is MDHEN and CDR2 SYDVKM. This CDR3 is CASSLTGDRPSRYERYF. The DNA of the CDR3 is TGTGCCAGCAGTTTAACAGGGGACAGACCGTCCCGCTACGAGCGGTACTTC.

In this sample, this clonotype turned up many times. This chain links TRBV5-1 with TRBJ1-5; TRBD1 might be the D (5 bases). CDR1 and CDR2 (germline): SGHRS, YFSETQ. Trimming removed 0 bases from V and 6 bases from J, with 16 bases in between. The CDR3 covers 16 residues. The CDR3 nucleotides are TGCGCCAGCAGCTTGGGGTCGGGGGGACCTGGTCAGCCCCAGCATTTT. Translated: CASSLGSGGPGQPQHF.

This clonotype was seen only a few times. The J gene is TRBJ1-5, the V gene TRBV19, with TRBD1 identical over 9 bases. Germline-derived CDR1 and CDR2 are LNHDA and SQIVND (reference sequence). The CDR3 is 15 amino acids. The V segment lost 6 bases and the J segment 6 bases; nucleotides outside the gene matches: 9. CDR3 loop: CASSTGGSGVQPQHF. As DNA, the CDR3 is TGTGCCAGTAGCACAGGGGGCTCCGGGGTTCAGCCCCAGCATTTT.

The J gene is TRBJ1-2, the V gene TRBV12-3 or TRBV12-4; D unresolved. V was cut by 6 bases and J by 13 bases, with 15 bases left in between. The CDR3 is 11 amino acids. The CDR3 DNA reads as TGTGCCAGCAGCTCTTTCTATTCTAGCACCTTC. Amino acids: CASSSFYSSTF.

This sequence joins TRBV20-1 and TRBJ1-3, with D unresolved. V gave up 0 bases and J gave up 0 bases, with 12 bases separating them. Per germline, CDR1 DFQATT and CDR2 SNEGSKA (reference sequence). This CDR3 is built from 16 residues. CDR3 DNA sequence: TGCAGTGCTAGAGATCCGGCTGGAGGCTCTGGAAACACCATATATTTT. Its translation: CSARDPAGGSGNTIYF.

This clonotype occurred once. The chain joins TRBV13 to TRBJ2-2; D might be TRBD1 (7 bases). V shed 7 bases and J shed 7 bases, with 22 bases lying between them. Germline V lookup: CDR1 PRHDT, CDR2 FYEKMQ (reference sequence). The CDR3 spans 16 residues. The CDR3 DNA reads TGTGCCAGCACCTTCCGGCAGGGGGGAAGCGGCGGGGAGCTGTTTTTT. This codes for CASTFRQGGSGGELFF.